In its sample, the clone carrying this T cell receptor beta chain was seen many times. Its antigen is as yet unknown. V was clipped by 0 bases and J by 3 bases; unmatched bases: 6. This CDR3 spans 16 amino acids. CDR1 PRHDT and CDR2 FYEKMQ come from the germline V gene (reference sequence). The data are from a study of T cells in Graves' hyperthyroidism and ophthalmopathy. Study-level background: Peripheral blood draws took place at initial diagnosis, ahead of any treatment. Findings and caveats of the study: For ophthalmopathy, model prediction preceded onset by a median about six months. Most thyroid clonotypes that were expanded above 0.001 also turned up in blood.

The investigators amplified TCR beta CDR3 regions from RNA transcripts. The HTBI primer set served for first-round RT-PCR of the TCR CDR3. Via MiXCR, TCRdb re-called the multiplex PCR reads, giving one row per CDR3 protein. In the table there are some 420,000 distinct CDR3 sequences, roughly 13% of which are singletons. Using around 10 ml of fresh peripheral blood, PBMCs were prepared. The chain joins TRBV13 to TRBJ2-7, with 9 nucleotides matching TRBD2. This sequence originates from a woman aged 18 to 35 with Graves' hyperthyroidism. Sequenced material: blood. The DNA for the CDR3 is TGTGCCAGCAGCTTAGGTAGGCGGGAGGGCCGCTACGAGCAGTACTTC. Translated, it gives CASSLGRREGRYEQYF.